This entry lists 27 T cell receptor beta chains sequenced from one sample in a study of tumor and adjacent non-tumor tissue in lung cancer. RNA was extracted from bulk tissue without any cell sorting. The library came from three nested PCR rounds adapted from ARM-PCR protocols. A single record per CDR3 protein comes from TCRdb applying MiXCR to the multiplex PCR reads. The sample has fewer than 85,000 distinct CDR3 sequences; around four fifths are singletons. Sequences were obtained from lung tumor tissue. These TCRs come from a woman in her 50s with non-small cell lung cancer.

The CDR3 sequence is CATARADGIGTQYF. CDR3 sequence (DNA): TGTGCCACCGCCCGGGCAGACGGGATCGGTACGCAGTATTTT. The chain uses TRBV28 and TRBJ2-3; perhaps TRBD2 as D (5 bases). The V and J ends lost 10 bases and 8 bases respectively, with 22 bases between them. Germline V gene data show CDR1 as MDHEN and CDR2 as SYDVKM. There are 14 residues in the CDR3.

The V and J genes are TRBV6-1 and TRBJ2-3; D remains unclear. This CDR3 is 16 amino acids long. The germline V gene encodes CDR1 MNHNS and CDR2 SASEGT. V lost 1 base and J lost 4, with 15 bases in between. CDR3 residues: CASSEGIALPADTQYF. Here the CDR3 DNA reads TGTGCCAGCAGTGAAGGAATAGCACTCCCCGCAGATACGCAGTATTTT.

This chain uses TRBV11-3 with TRBJ2-2; perhaps TRBD2 as D (6 bases). Germline V gene sequence: CDR1 SGHNT, CDR2 YENEEA. The CDR3 contains 14 residues. The CDR3 region has the DNA TGTCCAAGCAGCTCTCATCGAAACTCTGGGGGGATGTTTTTT. Its protein product is CPSSSHRNSGGMFF.

The chain recombines TRBV5-1 with TRBJ1-1; D might be TRBD1 (5 bases). V was clipped by 3 bases and J by 10 bases, with 22 bases between them. The CDR3 runs to 15 residues. Germline CDR1 and CDR2: SGHRS and YFSETQ. The CDR3 protein is CASSSSGTDHLPAFF. The CDR3 region has the DNA TGCGCCAGCAGCTCAAGCGGGACGGACCACTTGCCAGCTTTCTTT.

The V gene is TRBV12-3 or TRBV12-4, the J gene TRBJ2-5; 7 nucleotides line up with TRBD1. This CDR3 contains 16 residues. V shed 4 bases, J shed 1 base, and the junction held 9 bases outside the gene matches. CDR3 DNA sequence: TGTGCCAGCAGTTCCCCTCGACAGGGCAGCCAAGAGACCCAGTACTTC. Its protein product is CASSSPRQGSQETQYF.

To note about this clonotype: At one boundary the junction diverges from the germline segment, which might be a read error. The rearrangement joins TRBV12-3 or TRBV12-4 to TRBJ1-4; D unclear. The CDR3 consists of 16 residues. CDR3 amino acids: CAGSLRREVDHEKLFF. The CDR3 bases are TGTGCCGGCAGTTTAAGGCGCGAGGTCGACCATGAAAAACTGTTTTTT.

In regard to this clonotype: Germline and junction disagree at one end, which may indicate a read error. The chain recombines TRBV5-1 with TRBJ2-1; 10 bases map to TRBD2. The CDR3 has 16 amino acids. Germline V CDR1 and CDR2: SGHRS, YFSETQ. The CDR3 loop is CASSAITSGDYNEQFF. The CDR3 nucleotides are TGCGCCAGCAGCGCCATCACTAGCGGGGATTACAATGAGCAATTCTTC. The whole variable domain, remainder taken from reference TRBV5-1 and TRBJ2-1, is KAGVTQTPRYLIKTRGQQVTLSCSPISGHRSVSWYQQTPGQGLQFLFEYFSETQRNKGNFPGRFSGRQFSNSRSEMNVSTLELGDSALYLCASSAITSGDYNEQFFGPGTRLTVL.

The J gene is TRBJ1-4, the V gene TRBV6-6, with TRBD1 as a possible D gene (5 bases). V was shortened by 6 bases and J by 8 bases, with 13 bases between the two germline ends. The CDR3 is 13 amino acids. Germline CDR1 and CDR2: MNHNY and SVGAGI (reference sequence). In DNA form, the CDR3 reads TGTGCCAGCAGGGGGGGAGGTAGCGAAAAACTGTTTTTT. This encodes CASRGGGSEKLFF.

The rearrangement joins TRBV11-2 to TRBJ2-3, with D perhaps given as TRBD1 or TRBD2 (5 bases each). V lost 10 bases and J 5 bases, leaving 16 bases between the germline ends. This CDR3 is built from 13 residues. Per the germline V gene, CDR1 is SGHAT and CDR2 is FQNNGV. This CDR3 reads CANSLDSGDTQYF. The CDR3 DNA follows: TGTGCCAACAGTTTAGACAGCGGAGATACGCAGTATTTT.

Notes on this clonotype: The junction shows a germline mismatch at one end, possibly a read error. The chain couples TRBV20-1 to TRBJ2-3; D is perhaps TRBD1 (5 bases). CDR1 is DFQATT and CDR2 is SNEGSKA in the germline V gene (reference sequence). The CDR3 length is 14 residues. As DNA, the CDR3 is TGCAGTGCTACGCGGACACTCCTAGGGGATACCCAGTATTTT. It is translated as CSATRTLLGDTQYF.

With respect to this clonotype: Given a much more abundant clone one base away, this may be a read error. The chain links TRBV28 to TRBJ2-3, with TRBD1 matching 7 bases. J lost 4 bases, V lost 2 bases, and 12 bases had no gene match. The CDR3 extends over 17 amino acids. Germline CDR1 is MDHEN and CDR2 is SYDVKM. The CDR3 nucleotides read TGTGCCAGCAGTTTAAGATCCCGACAGGGAAGGGCAGATACGCAGTATTTT. This translates into CASSLRSRQGRADTQYF. The whole variable domain, filled in from reference TRBV28 and TRBJ2-3, reads DVKVTQSSRYLVKRTGEKVFLECVQDMDHENMFWYRQDPGLGLRLIYFSYDVKMKEKGDIPEGYSVSREKKERFSLILESASTNQTSMYLCASSLRSRQGRADTQYFGPGTRLTVL.

With respect to this clonotype: The conserved phenylalanine or tryptophan is not found at the CDR3 terminus, so this likely reflects a read error. The chain links TRBV4-1 to TRBJ1-5; D call uncertain. This CDR3 has 15 amino acids. Per the germline V gene, CDR1 is MGHRA and CDR2 is YSYEKL. CDR3 bases: TGTGCCAGCAGCCAAGATGAACTACGGCGTCAGCCCCAGCATTAT. It specifies CASSQDELRRQPQHY.

The rearrangement uses TRBV11-3 and TRBJ2-7, with a weak D call TRBD2 (6 bases). V was clipped by 3 bases and J by 11 bases, with 17 bases between them. The CDR3 totals 13 residues. Germline V CDR1 and CDR2: SGHNT, YENEEA. CDR3 in amino acids: CASSLRRGYEKYF. The CDR3 nucleotides are TGTGCCAGCAGCTTGAGGAGGGGATATGAGAAGTACTTC.

Comments on this clonotype: One end of the junction fails to match germline, which may point to a read error. V gene TRBV29-1 combines with J gene TRBJ2-5; D unclear. Germline assignment: CDR1 SQVTM and CDR2 ANQGSEA. This CDR3 has 12 residues. CDR3 nucleotide sequence: TGCAACGTTGTTAGACACTTCGAGACCCAGTACTTC. It is translated as CNVVRHFETQYF. Together with reference TRBV29-1 and TRBJ2-5, the CDR3 gives the full variable domain: SAVISQKPSRDICQRGTSLTIQCQVDSQVTMMFWYRQQPGQSLTLIATANQGSEATYESGFVIDKFPISRPNLTFSTLTVSNMSPEDSSIYLCNVVRHFETQYFGPGTRLLVL.

With regard to this clonotype: One end of the junction varies from germline; a read error may be responsible. This chain joins TRBV30 and TRBJ1-1, with a tentative D call TRBD1 (5 bases). CDR1 is GTSNPN, CDR2 SVGIG, per germline (reference sequence). The CDR3 covers 12 residues. In DNA, the CDR3 is TGTGTCTGGAATGTACCCAGGGTGGTAGCTTTCTTT. Protein sequence: CVWNVPRVVAFF.

The V gene is TRBV11-2, the J gene TRBJ1-2; D is possibly TRBD1 (5 bases). Trimming took off 1 base at V and 6 bases at J, with 9 bases between the two ends. Germline V gene data show CDR1 as SGHAT and CDR2 as FQNNGV. The CDR3 length is 13 residues. CDR3 region: CASSLGWGDGYTF. The CDR3 bases are TGTGCCAGCAGCTTAGGATGGGGGGATGGCTACACCTTC.

Points on this clonotype: Compared with germline, one end of the junction differs, possibly owing to a read error. This chain links TRBV11-2 with TRBJ1-6, with 7 nucleotides matching TRBD1. The CDR3 is 15 residues long. Germline-derived CDR1 and CDR2 are SGHAT and FQNNGV. The chain's CDR3 is CVSSVRDSDNSPLHF. The CDR3 nucleotides are TGTGTCAGCAGCGTCCGGGACAGCGATAATTCACCCCTTCACTTT.

The chain carries TRBV4-1 and TRBJ2-7; D uncertain. V lost 4 bases to trimming and J lost 0 bases, with 10 bases between them. The CDR3 is made up of 14 amino acids. In germline, CDR1 is MGHRA, CDR2 YSYEKL. The CDR3 spells CASSLAESSYEQYF. CDR3 DNA sequence: TGCGCCAGCAGCCTGGCGGAGAGCTCCTACGAGCAGTACTTC.

The CDR3: CANGYLQTDSYNEQFF. DNA of the CDR3: TGTGCCAACGGTTACCTTCAGACAGACTCCTACAATGAGCAGTTCTTC. The V call is TRBV6-5, the J call TRBJ2-1; D perhaps matches TRBD1 (5 bases). The CDR3 extends over 16 amino acids. Germline lookup yields CDR1 MNHEY and CDR2 SVGAGI. With 10 bases removed from V and 0 bases from J, the gap between germline ends came to 19 bases.

There are a few counts of this clonotype. A much larger clone lies a single base off, so this may be a read error. The chain couples TRBV6-4 to TRBJ2-3; D possibly corresponds to TRBD2 (5 bases). CDR1 MRHNA and CDR2 SNTAGT come from the germline V gene. The CDR3 is 13 amino acids. The CDR3 bases are TGTGCCAGCAGTGACGGGAGCACAGATACGCGGTATTTT. Amino acids: CASSDGSTDTRYF.

This clonotype occurred many times. This chain uses TRBV5-1 with TRBJ1-1; D call uncertain. This CDR3 has 14 amino acids. Trimming cost V 7 bases and J 4 bases, with 17 bases left between them. Germline values: CDR1 SGHRS, CDR2 YFSETQ. CDR3 loop: CASGPSWESTEAFF. The CDR3 region has the DNA TGCGCCAGCGGACCCTCGTGGGAGAGCACTGAAGCTTTCTTT.

In regard to this clonotype: Sequence at one end of the junction differs from germline and may be a read error. This chain links TRBV7-9 with TRBJ2-7; 16 nucleotides align to TRBD2. The CDR3 loop spans 20 amino acids. Germline loops: CDR1 SEHNR, CDR2 FQNEAQ (reference sequence). The CDR3: CASCLWTGTSGRAAAYEQYF. The CDR3 region has the DNA TGTGCCAGCTGCTTATGGACCGGGACTAGCGGGAGGGCCGCGGCCTACGAGCAGTACTTC.

CDR3 amino acids: CASSPRGEQFF. The CDR3 region has the DNA TGTGCCAGCAGTCCCAGGGGCGAGCAGTTCTTC. The genes are TRBV12-3 or TRBV12-4 and TRBJ2-1; possibly TRBD1 for D (6 bases). The V end lost 5 bases, the J end lost 10 bases, and 9 bases lay between the germline ends. CDR3 size: 11 residues.

The rearrangement uses TRBV6-1 and TRBJ1-4; 11 bases line up with TRBD1. The germline V gene has CDR1 MNHNS and CDR2 SASEGT. This CDR3 spans 14 amino acids. The junction had 9 bases not matched to a gene; V was cut back by 9 bases and J by 9 bases. The CDR3 spells CASNSRDRGKKLFF. The CDR3 DNA sequence: TGTGCCAGTAACTCCCGGGACAGGGGGAAAAAACTGTTTTTT.

Turning to this clonotype: One junction end does not reproduce the germline sequence, and a read error may be involved. This sequence joins TRBV12-3 or TRBV12-4 and TRBJ1-1; possible D gene TRBD1, 5 bases. The CDR3 loop spans 12 amino acids. CDR3 residues: CASSLEDIETFF. CDR3 bases: TGTGCCAGCAGTTTAGAGGACATTGAAACTTTCTTT.

As regards this clonotype: The junction differs from germline at one of its ends, possibly a read error. This rearrangement joins TRBV5-4 to TRBJ2-7; D is undetermined. Germline V gene lookup returns CDR1 SGHNT and CDR2 YYREEE (reference sequence). This CDR3 is built from 15 residues. The CDR3 loop reads CVSSLADGRAYEQYF. As DNA, the CDR3 is TGTGTCAGCAGCTTGGCCGATGGCAGAGCCTACGAGCAGTACTTC.

Of note for this clonotype: This CDR3 fails to terminate in the conserved phenylalanine or tryptophan, so it likely reflects a read error. The CDR3 spells CASCLRTNSYEQYL. In DNA, the CDR3 is TGCGCCAGCTGCTTGCGAACAAATTCCTACGAGCAGTACTTA. V usage is TRBV5-1 and J usage is TRBJ2-7, with no clear D. There are 14 residues in the CDR3. Germline V gene lookup returns CDR1 SGHRS and CDR2 YFSETQ.